The 32 T cell receptor beta chains presented below share a single source sample, sequenced in a study of identical twins. TCRdb fed the 5' RACE reads into MiXCR, producing one record per CDR3 protein. The table lists 450,000 to 600,000 distinct CDR3 sequences, 20% to 25% of them singletons. The same data also went into a second study, on yellow fever vaccine responses in identical twins.

The sequenced sample consisted of CD4+ T cells sorted from blood. The receptors stem from a woman aged 18-29 years in good health.

This clonotype was observed a handful of times. The chain couples TRBV12-3 or TRBV12-4 to TRBJ2-2; a possible D gene is TRBD1 (5 bases). V was trimmed by 6 bases and J by 1 base, leaving 15 bases between them. The CDR3 consists of 16 residues. The CDR3 DNA reads as TGTGCCAGCAGCAAAACCCGCGGACAGAACACCGGGGAGCTGTTTTTT. Translated, it gives CASSKTRGQNTGELFF.

The V call is TRBV20-1, the J call TRBJ1-5; 8 bases map to TRBD1. Germline-derived CDR1 and CDR2 are DFQATT and SNEGSKA (reference sequence). The CDR3 contains 16 residues. J gave up 3 bases and V 0 bases, and 7 bases lay outside the gene matches. The CDR3 here is CSARDGRGLDNQPQHF. The CDR3 coding sequence is TGCAGTGCTAGAGACGGCAGGGGGCTCGACAATCAGCCCCAGCATTTT.

The rearrangement links TRBV12-3 or TRBV12-4 to TRBJ2-5, with no clear D. The CDR3 has 13 residues. Trimming stripped 6 bases from V and 3 bases from J, with 11 bases between. In DNA form, the CDR3 reads TGTGCCAGCAGGGGCAGTCAAAAAGAGACCCAGTACTTC. Its translation: CASRGSQKETQYF.

This clonotype was counted a few times. The rearrangement joins TRBV3-1 to TRBJ1-1; 7 positions agree with TRBD1. Per the germline V gene, CDR1 is LGHDT and CDR2 is YNNKEL (reference sequence). Trimming at V came to 4 bases and at J to 5 bases, leaving 10 bases not matched to a gene. The CDR3 is 15 amino acids. CDR3 nucleotides: TGTGCCAGCAGCCCCACAGGGGTAGCGGGGACTGAAGCTTTCTTT. This sequence encodes CASSPTGVAGTEAFF.

This clonotype was counted only a few times. The chain employs TRBV6-1 and TRBJ2-7, with TRBD2 matching 7 bases. The germline CDR1 and CDR2 sequences are MNHNS and SASEGT. The V segment lost 1 base and the J segment 0 bases; nucleotides outside the gene matches: 6. The CDR3 covers 16 residues. CDR3 sequence reads: CASSEGGGSVSYEQYF. The CDR3 DNA sequence: TGTGCCAGCAGTGAAGGGGGCGGGAGCGTCTCCTACGAGCAGTACTTC.

This chain's CDR3 is CASSPPPGGDSTDTQYF. As DNA, the CDR3 is TGCGCCAGCAGTCCCCCCCCAGGGGGGGATAGCACAGATACGCAGTATTTT. The genes are TRBV23-1 and TRBJ2-3, with D possibly called TRBD1 or TRBD2 (7 bases each). TRBV23-1 is an ORF for which the function is uncertain. This CDR3 has 17 amino acids. The ends were cut back, 4 bases at V and 0 bases at J, with 17 bases in the middle.

This clonotype was counted a few times. V gene TRBV5-1 combines with J gene TRBJ2-3, with 8 bases lining up with TRBD2. Germline CDR1 is SGHRS and CDR2 is YFSETQ. The V and J ends lost 0 bases and 0 bases, in that order; junction bases with no gene match: 3. CDR3 size: 16 residues. Here the CDR3 reads CASSLAPSGSTDTQYF. CDR3 bases: TGCGCCAGCAGCTTGGCCCCTAGCGGGAGCACAGATACGCAGTATTTT.

The V call is TRBV5-1, the J call TRBJ1-1; D may be TRBD1 (5 bases). V was cut by 0 bases and J by 1 base, with 10 bases left in between. Germline V gene sequence: CDR1 SGHRS, CDR2 YFSETQ. This CDR3 contains 15 residues. CDR3 amino acids: CASSLVVTGNTEAFF. CDR3 DNA sequence: TGCGCCAGCAGCTTGGTGGTTACAGGGAACACTGAAGCTTTCTTT.

A single count supports this clonotype. The rearrangement uses TRBV9 and TRBJ2-2, with a weak D call TRBD1 (5 bases). The germline V and J ends were trimmed by 1 base and 4 bases, with 17 bases remaining between them. CDR1 and CDR2 (germline): SGDLS, YYNGEE. The CDR3 sequence is 17 residues long. The CDR3, as DNA: TGTGCCAGCAGCGTAACCTTGGAGAGTAGGGGCACCGGGGAGCTGTTTTTT. This encodes CASSVTLESRGTGELFF.

This clonotype was counted a single time. A read error may produce the germline difference seen at one junction end. The chain joins TRBV29-1 to TRBJ2-7, with 8 bases aligning to TRBD1. There are 15 residues in the CDR3. Germline V gene data show CDR1 as SQVTM and CDR2 as ANQGSEA. This CDR3 is CSVQERATGDNEQYF. DNA of the CDR3: TGCAGCGTTCAAGAACGGGCGACAGGGGACAACGAGCAGTACTTC.

This clonotype has more than one count but fewer than ten. The chain employs TRBV12-3 or TRBV12-4 and TRBJ1-1, with 8 positions matching TRBD1. The CDR3 spans 17 residues. V lost 1 base, J lost 1 base, and 8 bases stayed unmatched. The CDR3 DNA reads as TGTGCCAGCAGTTTAGGGCAGGGGGCCGAGGGGAACACTGAAGCTTTCTTT. It specifies CASSLGQGAEGNTEAFF.

The chain links TRBV28 to TRBJ1-1; D call uncertain. The germline V gene has CDR1 MDHEN and CDR2 SYDVKM. Trimming shortened V by 1 base and J by 3 bases, and 12 bases separated the two germline ends. This CDR3 contains 15 residues. DNA of the CDR3: TGTGCCAGCAGTTTATCCCTGGGGTATGACACTGAAGCTTTCTTT. Residues: CASSLSLGYDTEAFF.

Written as DNA, the CDR3 is TGTGCCAGCAGTAAAACGCCGGTGGGGGGCGAGCAGTACGTC. Amino acid sequence: CASSKTPVGGEQYV. This rearrangement joins TRBV6-2 or TRBV6-3 to TRBJ2-7; perhaps TRBD2 as D (6 bases). V lost 5 bases and J 6 bases, leaving 17 bases between the germline ends. CDR1 MNHEY and CDR2 SVGEGT come from the germline V gene. This CDR3 region has 14 residues.

This chain connects TRBV5-6 to TRBJ2-7, with TRBD1 identical over 8 bases. Trimming cost V 2 bases and J 2 bases; bases outside gene matches: 9. CDR1 is SGHDT, CDR2 YYEEEE, per germline. This CDR3 comprises 16 residues. Here the CDR3 DNA reads TGTGCCAGCAGCTTCCTGGACAGGGACGTTGCCTACGAGCAGTACGTC. It specifies CASSFLDRDVAYEQYV.

The chain links TRBV12-3 or TRBV12-4 to TRBJ2-2; TRBD2 is a possible D gene (5 bases). V shed 6 bases and J shed 2 bases, with 13 bases lying between them. The CDR3 length is 15 residues. The CDR3 reads CASSPGLHNTGELFF. CDR3 in DNA: TGTGCCAGCAGCCCTGGACTCCATAACACCGGGGAGCTGTTTTTT.

This clonotype has only a few counts. This chain links TRBV5-1 with TRBJ2-1; D remains unclear. Germline V lookup: CDR1 SGHRS, CDR2 YFSETQ. Between the trimmed V and J ends, which lost 4 bases and 0 bases, there was a span of 17 bases. This CDR3 spans 17 amino acids. CDR3 region: CASSPPRLASSYNEQFF. CDR3 coding DNA: TGCGCCAGCAGCCCCCCGCGGCTGGCGAGCTCCTACAATGAGCAGTTCTTC. The full variable domain, in which reference TRBV5-1 and TRBJ2-1 provide the parts outside the CDR3, is KAGVTQTPRYLIKTRGQQVTLSCSPISGHRSVSWYQQTPGQGLQFLFEYFSETQRNKGNFPGRFSGRQFSNSRSEMNVSTLELGDSALYLCASSPPRLASSYNEQFFGPGTRLTVL.

This chain links TRBV5-1 with TRBJ2-1; 8 bases match TRBD1. V shed 4 bases, J shed 6 bases, and the junction held 9 bases outside the gene matches. Germline loops: CDR1 SGHRS, CDR2 YFSETQ. This CDR3 spans 15 amino acids. In DNA form, the CDR3 reads TGCGCCAGCAGCCGAACGGGACAGGATATCAATGAGCAGTTCTTC. Residues: CASSRTGQDINEQFF.

The chain employs TRBV5-1 and TRBJ2-1, with D maybe TRBD1 (6 bases). CDR1 is SGHRS and CDR2 is YFSETQ in the germline V gene. The CDR3 is 14 amino acids. V was shortened by 0 bases and J by 7 bases, with 11 bases between the two germline ends. The DNA for the CDR3 is TGCGCCAGCAGCTTGGGGCAGAGGGGGAATGAGCAGTTCTTC. Protein product: CASSLGQRGNEQFF. The whole variable domain, filled in from reference TRBV5-1 and TRBJ2-1, reads KAGVTQTPRYLIKTRGQQVTLSCSPISGHRSVSWYQQTPGQGLQFLFEYFSETQRNKGNFPGRFSGRQFSNSRSEMNVSTLELGDSALYLCASSLGQRGNEQFFGPGTRLTVL.

This clonotype was seen a few times. The gene calls are TRBV12-3 or TRBV12-4 and TRBJ2-1; TRBD2 aligns across 8 bases. The ends lost 4 bases at V and 9 bases at J; junction bases unmatched: 11. The CDR3 is made up of 15 amino acids. Written as DNA, the CDR3 is TGTGCCAGCAGTTACACCGGGACTAGTTTTGGTGAGCAGTTCTTC. Translation gives CASSYTGTSFGEQFF.

This clonotype has at least ten counts. This chain connects TRBV28 to TRBJ2-1; D gene ambiguous. The length of the CDR3 is 14 residues. V lost 3 bases to trimming and J lost 2 bases, with 8 bases between them. Germline V gives CDR1 MDHEN, CDR2 SYDVKM. DNA of the CDR3: TGTGCCAGCAGTTTGCGGAGCACCTACAATGAGCAGTTCTTC. Protein sequence: CASSLRSTYNEQFF.

This clonotype was counted a few times. The chain uses TRBV7-6 and TRBJ2-2; weak D call: TRBD1 (5 bases). The CDR3 length is 16 residues. CDR1 is SGHVS and CDR2 is FNYEAQ in the germline V gene. Trimming shortened V by 1 base and J by 0 bases, and 9 bases separated the two germline ends. The CDR3 region has the DNA TGTGCCAGCAGCTTAGGGACACCCCCGAACACCGGGGAGCTGTTTTTT. As protein: CASSLGTPPNTGELFF.

The rearrangement links TRBV20-1 to TRBJ2-1, with 10 bases identical to TRBD2. CDR1 is DFQATT and CDR2 is SNEGSKA in the germline V gene (reference sequence). The CDR3 is 13 residues long. CDR3 sequence: CRRSGRAANEQFF. DNA for the CDR3: TGCAGAAGGAGCGGGAGGGCCGCCAATGAGCAGTTCTTC.

This clonotype was seen more than once but under ten times. The chain employs TRBV15 and TRBJ2-7, with 9 positions matching TRBD1. This CDR3 has 16 residues. Germline CDR1 and CDR2: LNHNV and YYDKDF (reference sequence). V lost 3 bases and J lost 7; bases outside the gene matches: 13. In DNA, the CDR3 is TGTGCCACCAGCAGCCTCCCGGGACAGGGCTCTAGTGAGCAGTACTTC. It encodes CATSSLPGQGSSEQYF.

The V and J genes are TRBV18 and TRBJ2-3; a weak D match, TRBD1 (6 bases). Looked up from germline, CDR1 is KGHSH and CDR2 is LQKENI. V lost 2 bases and J 5 bases, leaving 14 bases between the germline ends. The CDR3 runs 15 residues. DNA of the CDR3: TGTGCCAGCTCACCAGAGGACAGCTCCGTAGATACGCAGTATTTT. Translated: CASSPEDSSVDTQYF.

The V gene is TRBV20-1, the J gene TRBJ2-4, with 9 bases aligning to TRBD2. With V trimmed by 6 bases and J by 3 bases, 3 bases remained unmatched. The CDR3 totals 13 residues. From germline, CDR1 is DFQATT and CDR2 SNEGSKA (reference sequence). The CDR3, as DNA: TGCAGTGCCCCGACTAGCGGCAAAAACATTCAGTACTTC. It encodes CSAPTSGKNIQYF.

This clonotype came up many times. This chain uses TRBV12-3 or TRBV12-4 with TRBJ1-2, with TRBD1 matching over 7 bases. This CDR3 spans 12 amino acids. J gave up 6 bases and V 7 bases, and 5 bases lay outside the gene matches. The CDR3 protein is CASNYRGDGYTF. The CDR3 DNA is TGTGCCAGCAACTACAGGGGCGATGGCTACACCTTC.

J is TRBJ1-1 and V is TRBV5-1; D remains ambiguous. Trimming took 0 bases from V and 1 from J, leaving 16 bases between them. Germline CDR1 is SGHRS and CDR2 is YFSETQ. This CDR3 has 17 amino acids. CDR3 protein: CASSLADFGGRNTEAFF. In DNA, the CDR3 is TGCGCCAGCAGCTTGGCCGATTTCGGTGGGCGGAACACTGAAGCTTTCTTT.

The chain employs TRBV6-2 or TRBV6-3 and TRBJ2-5; either TRBD1 or TRBD2 may fit D (5 bases each). Trimming took 6 bases from V and 4 from J, leaving 18 bases between them. The CDR3 is 15 amino acids. CDR1 MNHEY and CDR2 SVGEGT come from the germline V gene. The CDR3 DNA reads TGTGCCAGCAGCCCTCCGGGACCTCTACCAGAGACCCAGTACTTC. Amino acids: CASSPPGPLPETQYF.

This clonotype was counted only a few times. The V and J genes are TRBV24-1 and TRBJ2-7; maybe TRBD1 (5 bases). Germline values: CDR1 KGHDR, CDR2 SFDVKD. This CDR3 region has 14 residues. V was cut by 3 bases and J by 2 bases, with 10 bases left in between. CDR3 sequence reads: CATSDARDPYEQYF. As DNA, the CDR3 is TGTGCCACCAGTGATGCCAGGGATCCCTACGAGCAGTACTTC.

In this sample, this clonotype turned up a few times. V usage is TRBV12-3 or TRBV12-4 and J usage is TRBJ2-4; D is perhaps TRBD2 (5 bases). This CDR3 has 14 residues. The V end lost 3 bases, the J end lost 9 bases, and 15 bases lay between the germline ends. The CDR3 protein is CASSFRLADGIQYF. CDR3 coding DNA: TGTGCCAGCAGTTTTCGTCTAGCCGACGGCATTCAGTACTTC.

This chain connects TRBV7-8 to TRBJ2-3, with D perhaps given as TRBD1 or TRBD2 (7 bases each). The CDR3 is 16 residues long. CDR1 is SGHVS and CDR2 is FQNEAQ in the germline V gene. Trimming removed 2 bases from V and 5 bases from J, with 17 bases in between. The chain's CDR3 is CASSLRGGQNIDTQYF. The CDR3 DNA reads as TGTGCCAGCAGCTTAAGGGGGGGACAGAACATAGATACGCAGTATTTT.

The V call is TRBV7-2, the J call TRBJ2-5; perhaps TRBD2 as D (5 bases). The CDR3 consists of 12 residues. Germline V gene sequence: CDR1 SGHTA, CDR2 FQGNSA. Trimming removed 1 base from V and 7 bases from J, with 7 bases in between. The DNA for the CDR3 is TGTGCCAGCAGCTTAGAGCGGCGGACCCAGTACTTC. Translating gives CASSLERRTQYF. The variable domain in full, completed from reference TRBV7-2 and TRBJ2-5, reads GAGVSQSPSNKVTEKGKDVELRCDPISGHTALYWYRQSLGQGLEFLIYFQGNSAPDKSGLPSDRFSAERTGGSVSTLTIQRTQQEDSAVYLCASSLERRTQYFGPGTRLLVL.